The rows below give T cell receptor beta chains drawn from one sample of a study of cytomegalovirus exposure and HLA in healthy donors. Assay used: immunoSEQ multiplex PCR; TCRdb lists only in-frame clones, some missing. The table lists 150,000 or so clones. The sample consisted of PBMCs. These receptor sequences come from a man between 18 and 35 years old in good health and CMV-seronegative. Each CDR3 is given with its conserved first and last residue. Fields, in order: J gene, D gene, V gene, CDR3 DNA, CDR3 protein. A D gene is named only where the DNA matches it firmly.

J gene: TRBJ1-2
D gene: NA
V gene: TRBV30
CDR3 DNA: TGTGCCTGGAGCCCGACGAGGGTCGACGAGGTCTATGGCTACACCTTC
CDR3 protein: CAWSPTRVDEVYGYTF

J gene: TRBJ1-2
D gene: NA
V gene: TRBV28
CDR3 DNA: TGTGCCAGCAGTTTTACGAGGGGGGGGCGCAGCTATGGCTACACCTTC
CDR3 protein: CASSFTRGGRSYGYTF

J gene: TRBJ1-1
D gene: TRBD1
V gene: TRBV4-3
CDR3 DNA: TGCGCCAGCAGCCAAGGACAGGGGAGAACTGAAGCTTTCTTT
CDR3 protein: CASSQGQGRTEAFF

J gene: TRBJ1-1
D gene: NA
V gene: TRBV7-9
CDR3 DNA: TGTGCCAGCAGCTTAGCGCGGGACCCTAAAAGCGCTGAAGCTTTCTTT
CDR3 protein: CASSLARDPKSAEAFF

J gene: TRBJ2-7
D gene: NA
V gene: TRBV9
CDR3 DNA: TGTGCCAGCAGCGGGAATGTAGCTACCGAGCAGTACTTC
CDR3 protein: CASSGNVATEQYF

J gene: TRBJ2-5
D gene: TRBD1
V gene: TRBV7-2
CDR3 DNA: TGTGCCAGCAGCCTAGACAGGGGAAAAAGGGAGACCCAGTACTTC
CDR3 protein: CASSLDRGKRETQYF

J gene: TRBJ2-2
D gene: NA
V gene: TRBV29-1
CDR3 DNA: TGCAGCGTAGCTGCGAACACCGGGGAGCTGTTTTTT
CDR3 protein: CSVAANTGELFF

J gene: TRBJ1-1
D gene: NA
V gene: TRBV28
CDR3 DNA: TGTGCCAGCAGTTTAGCACACAAGAACACTGAAGCTTTCTTT
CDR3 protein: CASSLAHKNTEAFF

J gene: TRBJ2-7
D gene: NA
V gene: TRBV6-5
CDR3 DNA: TGTGCCAGCAGTTACAGCTTCCGGGACACCGCCTACGAGCAGTACTTC
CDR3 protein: CASSYSFRDTAYEQYF

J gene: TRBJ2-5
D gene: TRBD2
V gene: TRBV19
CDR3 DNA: TGTGCCACCGGACTAGACGTTTGGGAGACCCAGTACTTC
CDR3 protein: CATGLDVWETQYF

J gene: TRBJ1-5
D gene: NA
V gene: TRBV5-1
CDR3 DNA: TGCGCCAGCAGCTTGTATCCGGGGTTCAGCAATCAGCCCCAGCATTTT
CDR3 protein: CASSLYPGFSNQPQHF

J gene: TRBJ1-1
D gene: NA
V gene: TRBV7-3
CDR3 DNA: TGTGCCAGCAGCTTAGTCAGAGGGACTGAAGCTTTCTTT
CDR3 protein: CASSLVRGTEAFF

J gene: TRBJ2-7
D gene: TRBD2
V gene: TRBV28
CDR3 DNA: TGTGCCAGCAGTTTAGTCCTGGGGGGGACCCGCGAGCAGTACTTC
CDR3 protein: CASSLVLGGTREQYF

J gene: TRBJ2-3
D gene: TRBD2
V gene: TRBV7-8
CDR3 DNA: TGTGCCAGCAGCTCCGGGACTAGAACTAATACGCAGTATTTT
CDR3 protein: CASSSGTRTNTQYF

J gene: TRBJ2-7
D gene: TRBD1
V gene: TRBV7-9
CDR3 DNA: TGTGCCAGCAGCCCTGGCCTAGGGGGCGGCGAGCAGTACTTC
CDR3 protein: CASSPGLGGGEQYF

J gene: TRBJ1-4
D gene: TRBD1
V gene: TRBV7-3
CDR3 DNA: TGTGTCAGCATCTCGACAGGGGTTGGAGAAAAACTGTTTTTT
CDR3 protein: CVSISTGVGEKLFF

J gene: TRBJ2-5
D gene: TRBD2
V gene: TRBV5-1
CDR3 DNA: TGCGCCAGCAGCTTGGTGGGGCGGGAGGGCCTAAAGACCCAGTACTTC
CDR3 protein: CASSLVGREGLKTQYF

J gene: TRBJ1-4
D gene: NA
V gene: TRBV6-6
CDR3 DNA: TGTGCCAGCTATGACGGGTACTTTGCAACTAATGAAAAACTGTTTTTT
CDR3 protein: CASYDGYFATNEKLFF

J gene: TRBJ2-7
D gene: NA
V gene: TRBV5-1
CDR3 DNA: TGCGCCAGCAGCTTGGTGGCAGGTCCCTACGAGCAGTACTTC
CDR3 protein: CASSLVAGPYEQYF

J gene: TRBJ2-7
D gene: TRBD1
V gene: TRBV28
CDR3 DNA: TGTGCCAGCGGGGACAGAAACTCCTACGAGCAGTACTTC
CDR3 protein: CASGDRNSYEQYF

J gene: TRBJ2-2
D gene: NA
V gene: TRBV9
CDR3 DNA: TGTGCCAGCAGCCCTGGGGGGGGACAGGCGAACACCGGGGAGCTGTTTTTT
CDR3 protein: CASSPGGGQANTGELFF

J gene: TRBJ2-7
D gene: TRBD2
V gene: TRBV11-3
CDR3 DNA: TGTGCCAGCAGCATTATCCCAGCGGGAGTTTACTCCTACGAGCAGTACTTC
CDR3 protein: CASSIIPAGVYSYEQYF

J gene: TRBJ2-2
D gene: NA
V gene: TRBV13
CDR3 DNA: TGTGCCAGCAGCTTATCTGGCGGAGGGGGCAGGGGGGAGCTGTTTTTT
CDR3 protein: CASSLSGGGGRGELFF

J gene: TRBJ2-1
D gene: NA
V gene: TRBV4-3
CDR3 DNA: TGCGCCAGCAGCCACGACAGCGACTACAATGAGCAGTTCTTC
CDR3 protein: CASSHDSDYNEQFF

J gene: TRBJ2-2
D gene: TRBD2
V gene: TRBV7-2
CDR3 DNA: TGTGCCAGCAGCTTAGAAAGCGGGGGGTATACCGGGGAGCTGTTTTTT
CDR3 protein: CASSLESGGYTGELFF

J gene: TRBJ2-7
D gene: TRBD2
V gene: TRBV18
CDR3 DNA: TGTGCCAGCTCACCGAACGCTCTAGCGGGAGGCGCCTACGAGCAGTACTTC
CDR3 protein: CASSPNALAGGAYEQYF

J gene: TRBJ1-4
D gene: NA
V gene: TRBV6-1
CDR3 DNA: TGTGCCATCCAGGGTCCTAATGAAAAACTGTTTTTT
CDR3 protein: CAIQGPNEKLFF

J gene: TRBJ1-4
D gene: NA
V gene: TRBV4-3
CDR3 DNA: TGCGCCAGCAGCCAAGGGACAGTTAATGAAAAACTGTTTTTT
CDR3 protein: CASSQGTVNEKLFF

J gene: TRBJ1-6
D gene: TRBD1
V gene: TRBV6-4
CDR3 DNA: TGTGCCAGCAGTGACTCGACAGGGGGTAATTCACCCCTCCACTTT
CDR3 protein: CASSDSTGGNSPLHF

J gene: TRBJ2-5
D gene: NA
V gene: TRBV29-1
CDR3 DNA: TGCAGCGTTGCTGGGGGCACACGAGAGACCCAGTACTTC
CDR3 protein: CSVAGGTRETQYF

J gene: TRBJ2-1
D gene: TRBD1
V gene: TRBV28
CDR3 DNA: TGTGCCAGCAGTCGCCGAGGGGGACAGGGAGGCAATGAGCAGTTCTTC
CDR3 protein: CASSRRGGQGGNEQFF

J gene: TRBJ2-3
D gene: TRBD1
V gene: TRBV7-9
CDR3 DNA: TGTGCCAGCAGCTCAATTACCGGGACAGCAGGCACAGATACGCAGTATTTT
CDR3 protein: CASSSITGTAGTDTQYF

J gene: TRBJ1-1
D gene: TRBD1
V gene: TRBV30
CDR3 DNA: TGTGCCGGCATCAGGGGGCCGAGCACTGAAGCTTTCTTT
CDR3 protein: CAGIRGPSTEAFF

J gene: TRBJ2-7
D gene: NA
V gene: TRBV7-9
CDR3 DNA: TGTGCCAGCAGCCCGGGGGTGGGGGGCGAGCAGTACTTC
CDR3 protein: CASSPGVGGEQYF

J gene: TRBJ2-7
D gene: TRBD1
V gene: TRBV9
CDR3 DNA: TGTGCCAGCAGCGTAGGCGGGACAGGGCCCAGCAGCGAGCAGTACTTC
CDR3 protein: CASSVGGTGPSSEQYF

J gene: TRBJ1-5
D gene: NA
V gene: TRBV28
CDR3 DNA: TGTGCCAGCAGCCCGACAGACGGAGGCAATCAGCCCCAGCATTTT
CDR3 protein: CASSPTDGGNQPQHF

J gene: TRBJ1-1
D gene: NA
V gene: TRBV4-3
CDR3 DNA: TGCGCCAGCAGCAGGCAGTCGGAGACTGAAGCTTTCTTT
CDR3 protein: CASSRQSETEAFF

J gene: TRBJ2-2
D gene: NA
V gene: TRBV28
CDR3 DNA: TGTGCCAGCACCCGAGGAGGGTTGGTCGGGGAGCTGTTTTTT
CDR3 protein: CASTRGGLVGELFF

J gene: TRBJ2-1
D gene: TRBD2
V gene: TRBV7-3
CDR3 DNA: TGTGCCAGCAGCTCTAAGCCCCGCGGGACTAGCGGGAGCGCATACAATGAGCAGTTCTTC
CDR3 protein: CASSSKPRGTSGSAYNEQFF

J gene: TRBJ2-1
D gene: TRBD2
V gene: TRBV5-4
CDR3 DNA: TGTGCCAGCAGCTTGGCTTTCTGGACTAGCGGGAGCTATGAGCAGTTCTTC
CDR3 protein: CASSLAFWTSGSYEQFF

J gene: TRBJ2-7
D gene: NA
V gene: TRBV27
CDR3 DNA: TGTGCCAGCAGTTTTTGGAGTGGAAAGTACGAGCAGTACTTC
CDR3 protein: CASSFWSGKYEQYF

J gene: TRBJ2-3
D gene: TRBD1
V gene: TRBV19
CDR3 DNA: TGTGCCAGTACCAGGGACAGGGTGGATACGCAGTATTTT
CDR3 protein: CASTRDRVDTQYF

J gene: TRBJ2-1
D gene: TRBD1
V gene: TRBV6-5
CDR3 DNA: TGTGCCAGCAGACCAGACAGGGGTTTCAACAATGAGCAGTTCTTC
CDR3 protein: CASRPDRGFNNEQFF

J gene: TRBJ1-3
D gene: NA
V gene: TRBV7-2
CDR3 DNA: TGCGCCAGCAGACTGACAACCAACTCTGGAAACACCATATATTTT
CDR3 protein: CASRLTTNSGNTIYF

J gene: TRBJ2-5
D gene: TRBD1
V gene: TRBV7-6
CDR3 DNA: TGTGCCAGCAGCTTGCCCGGACAGGGCCTCCAAGAGACCCAGTACTTC
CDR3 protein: CASSLPGQGLQETQYF

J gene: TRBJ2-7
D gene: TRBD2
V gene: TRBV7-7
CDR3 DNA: TGTGCTAGCAGCTTAGCCAGCGGGGGGAACTACGAGCAGTACTTC
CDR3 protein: CASSLASGGNYEQYF

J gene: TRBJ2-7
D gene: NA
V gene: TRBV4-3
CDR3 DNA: TGCGCCAGCAGCCGTGGGACATCCTACGAGCAGTACTTC
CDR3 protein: CASSRGTSYEQYF

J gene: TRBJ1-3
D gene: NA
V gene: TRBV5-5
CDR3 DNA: TGTGCCAGCAGCTTGGTGCAGCGCTCTGGAAACACCATATATTTT
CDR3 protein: CASSLVQRSGNTIYF

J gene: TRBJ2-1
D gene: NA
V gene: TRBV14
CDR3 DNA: TGTGCCAGCAGCCCAACATACAATGAGCAGTTCTTC
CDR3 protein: CASSPTYNEQFF

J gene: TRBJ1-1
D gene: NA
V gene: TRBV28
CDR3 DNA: TGTGCCAGCAGTTTGTCCGCCAGTGAAGCTTTCTTT
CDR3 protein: CASSLSASEAFF

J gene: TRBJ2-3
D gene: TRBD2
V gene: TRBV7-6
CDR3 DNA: TGTGCCAGCAGCATTCTTAGCGGGGGGCCCCTCACCTCCCGCACAGATACGCAGTATTTT
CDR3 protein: CASSILSGGPLTSRTDTQYF

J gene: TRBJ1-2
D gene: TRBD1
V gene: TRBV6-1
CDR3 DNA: TGTGCCAGCAGTGAAATTTCGAACAGGGGGGCCTCCGGCTACACCTTC
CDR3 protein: CASSEISNRGASGYTF

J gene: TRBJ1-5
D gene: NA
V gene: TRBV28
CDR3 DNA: TGTGCCAGCAGTCCCGGGGTTAGCAATCAGCCCCAGCATTTT
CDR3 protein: CASSPGVSNQPQHF

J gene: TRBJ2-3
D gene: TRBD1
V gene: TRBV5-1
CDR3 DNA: TGCGCCAGCAGCTCACGACCGGGACAGGGTTTAACAGATACGCAGTATTTT
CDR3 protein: CASSSRPGQGLTDTQYF